One and the same sample provided the 4 T cell receptor beta chains below, sequenced in a study of T cells in Graves' hyperthyroidism and ophthalmopathy. The investigators amplified TCR beta CDR3 regions from RNA transcripts. When the TCR CDR3 underwent first-round RT-PCR, the HTBI primer set was used. MiXCR, run by TCRdb on the multiplex PCR reads, gives a single entry per CDR3 protein. The table records 650,000 to 700,000 distinct CDR3 sequences, roughly a sixth of them present only once. Material: blood. Receptor source: a man aged 50 to 60 with Graves' hyperthyroidism.

This clonotype has ten or more counts. The genes are TRBV20-1 and TRBJ1-2; D is possibly TRBD1 (6 bases). The germline V gene has CDR1 DFQATT and CDR2 SNEGSKA (reference sequence). The CDR3 is 17 amino acids. V lost 1 base, J lost 0 bases, and 18 bases lay in between. The CDR3 DNA sequence: TGCAGTGCTAGAGGTGGGGGGGGCCTCTCATCTAACTATGGCTACACCTTC. Residues: CSARGGGGLSSNYGYTF.

This clonotype was detected many times. This rearrangement joins TRBV11-2 to TRBJ2-7; D is possibly TRBD1 (6 bases). Trimming shortened V by 5 bases and J by 2 bases, and 16 bases separated the two germline ends. The CDR3 sequence is 15 residues long. CDR1 is SGHAT and CDR2 is FQNNGV in the germline V gene. CDR3 residues: CASSPATGETYEQYF. CDR3 DNA: TGTGCCAGCAGCCCCGCGACAGGCGAGACCTACGAGCAGTACTTC.

The table lists this clonotype with many counts. The gene calls are TRBV30 and TRBJ1-1; D is ambiguous. The CDR3 has 12 residues. Germline lookup yields CDR1 GTSNPN and CDR2 SVGIG (reference sequence). V was trimmed by 3 bases and J by 1 base, leaving 6 bases between them. CDR3 in DNA: TGTGCCTGGAGCTTTACGAACACTGAAGCTTTCTTT. It specifies CAWSFTNTEAFF.

The CDR3 sequence is CASSLLLGDTQYF. CDR3 sequence (DNA): TGTGCCAGCAGCCTCCTCCTCGGAGATACGCAGTATTTT. The chain uses TRBV14 and TRBJ2-3; D is uncertain. V was cut by 4 bases and J by 5 bases, with 10 bases left in between. Germline V gene data show CDR1 as SGHDN and CDR2 as FVKESK. The CDR3 has 13 amino acids.